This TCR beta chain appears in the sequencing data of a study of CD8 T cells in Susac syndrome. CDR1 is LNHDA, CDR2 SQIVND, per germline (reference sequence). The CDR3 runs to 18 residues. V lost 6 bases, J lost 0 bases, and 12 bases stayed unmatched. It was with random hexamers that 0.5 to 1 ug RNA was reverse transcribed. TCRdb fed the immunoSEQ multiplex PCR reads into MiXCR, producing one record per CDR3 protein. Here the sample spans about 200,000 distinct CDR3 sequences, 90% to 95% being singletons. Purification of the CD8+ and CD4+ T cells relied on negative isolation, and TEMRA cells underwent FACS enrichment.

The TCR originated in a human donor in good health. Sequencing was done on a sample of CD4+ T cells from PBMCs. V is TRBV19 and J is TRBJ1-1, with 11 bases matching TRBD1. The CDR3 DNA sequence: TGTGCCAGTAGCGCGGGACAGGGGGTTTGGGGCATGAACACTGAAGCTTTCTTT. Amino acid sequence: CASSAGQGVWGMNTEAFF.